The text below deals with one T cell receptor (beta chain). Its antigen is unknown. Nothing much larger sits one base from this clone, and base qualities are not available. The CDR3 measures 17 amino acids from cysteine to phenylalanine. Only the CDR3 DNA is retained, 51 bases long and in frame from the first base. The junction shows trimming of 1 base on V and 4 bases on J, and the gene matches do not reach 8 bases of it. CDR1 and CDR2 are read off the germline V gene as LGHNA and YNFKEQ. This specimen comes from a study of blood T cell repertoires in COVID-19 (dated by TCRdb to 2019 to 2021). About the investigation overall: Collaborator samples came from the United States, Italy and Spain and covered acute and convalescent phases of COVID-19. Where available, HLA class I and class II types were taken from metadata supplied by the sample provider and were not determined by assay-based typing. Samples came from the ongoing ImmuneRACE study (first 160 participants) plus 1,254 subjects from 6 global collaborators. The prospective study material was composed of cDNA or gDNA derived from T cells, B-cell-depleted T cells, or PBMCs. Sample metadata almost always included a de-identified subject ID, COVID-19 status, age in years and sex. The dataset comprised deeply sampled blood TCRbeta repertoires from subjects exposed to, actively infected with, or recovered from COVID-19. The repertoires were released in a freely available public database intended as a resource for research on the immune response to SARS-CoV-2.

Broader findings and caveats from the paper: How much clinical and demographic metadata was included differed by source and by participant, and the metadata was provided uncurated.

TCRbeta CDR3 regions were amplified from genomic DNA using the immunoSEQ Assay, a bias-controlled multiplex PCR. In the authors' own workflow: The number of nucleated cells in each sample was estimated from the amplification of reference gene primers within the assay. Sequence reads were collapsed and filtered to measure the absolute abundance of every unique TCRbeta CDR3 rearrangement. For each sample, productive Simpson clonality was calculated as the square root of Simpson's diversity index across productive rearrangements. The source is immuneACCESS, and TCRdb retained only in-frame sequences with V and J called. Part of the clones is not carried over; for the studies checked, unresolved V genes explain less than half of this, and the remainder is unexplained. D and trimming were read from the DNA, whereas the V and J calls and clone size are those reported in that table. This sample is represented by around 220,000 clones; about 80% of them were singletons. The top ten clonotypes cover 4.9% of the sample.

The collaborating institutions used their own protocols to collect whole blood in K2EDTA tubes. For TCRbeta analysis, collaborators shipped samples as frozen whole blood, isolated PBMCs, or DNA extracted from either of those sample types. In this chain, TRBV4-2 is recombined with TRBJ2-5, and 11 junction bases match TRBD1. The receptor was isolated from an elderly woman with active or convalescent COVID-19. The sample comprised peripheral blood. The CDR3 here reads CASSQGTSGTGGETQYF. The DNA sequence reads TGTGCCAGCAGCCAAGGAACCTCCGGGACAGGGGGAGAGACCCAGTACTTC.